Sequencing of this T cell receptor beta chain was carried out in a study of shared clonotypes between healthy human individuals. Details on this clone: Its antigen is currently unknown.

Overall study findings and caveats: When compared with the clonotypes that were shared by all four sorted-subset donors, the non-shared clonotypes turned out to have lower generation probabilities.

Clones were read by immunoSEQ multiplex PCR, and TCRdb kept only the in-frame ones, dropping some. There are more than 2 million clones in the sample; less than 95% occur only once, and around 1.1% lies in the top ten. It was CD45RO-negative cells, positively selected for CCR7, that made up naive CD8 cells, with terminally differentiated effector memory CD45RA+ cells excluded. This CDR3 region has 14 residues. Per germline, CDR1 SQVTM and CDR2 ANQGSEA. V dropped 2 bases and J dropped 3 bases, with 14 bases sitting between them. Sequencing was performed on naive CD8+ T cells sorted from blood. The genes are TRBV29-1 and TRBJ2-7; the D gene is possibly TRBD1 (6 bases). This receptor was taken from a man aged 18 to 29 in good health. The CDR3 DNA sequence: TGCAGCGTTGAAACCAGGGGCAGGGGCTACGAGCAGTACTTC. Amino acids: CSVETRGRGYEQYF.